This TCR beta chain was found in a study of T cells in Graves' hyperthyroidism and ophthalmopathy. Study context: Once the initial diagnosis was made, peripheral blood was obtained before any treatment.

Researchers amplified the TCR beta CDR3 regions from RNA transcripts. Carried out on the TCR CDR3, a first-round RT-PCR used the HTBI primer set. TCRdb re-derived calls from the multiplex PCR reads in MiXCR, one entry per CDR3 protein. The repertoire includes 300,000 or so distinct CDR3 sequences, 16% of them detected once, and around 34% sits in the top ten. V was pared by 6 bases and J by 7 bases, with 8 bases of the junction left unmatched. The CDR3 has 14 amino acids. Germline-derived CDR1 and CDR2 are SGHDT and YYEEEE. The source of the PBMCs was about 10 ml of fresh peripheral blood. This clonotype was counted only a few times.

Material: blood. The gene calls are TRBV5-6 and TRBJ2-4, with 9 positions matching TRBD1. The sequence was obtained from a man under 40 with Graves' hyperthyroidism. CDR3 residues: CASNFRDRVNIQYF. The CDR3 nucleotides are TGTGCCAGCAACTTTCGGGACAGGGTGAACATTCAGTACTTC.